This section outlines one T cell receptor (beta chain) sequence together with its context. The antigen is undetermined. This specimen comes from a study of T cell responses to AZD1222 COVID-19 vaccine. Study conclusions and caveats: It was only after the peak T cell response that any repertoires were sampled. Spike as a whole was targeted by vaccine-associated CD4 TCRs, dominant at 160-218 and 743-854. There were mostly white British donors and more females than males, and clonal diversity was possibly underestimated. Spike-specific TCR breadth rose after two AZD1222 doses, and depth rose as well.

Germline V gives CDR1 SGHDN, CDR2 FVKESK. V lost 1 base to trimming and J lost 6 bases; unmatched junction nucleotides: 4. The CDR3 is made up of 14 amino acids. Data came from immunoSEQ multiplex PCR; TCRdb stores just in-frame clones and leaves some out. The table shows approximately 100,000 clones, with approximately 92% occurring only once. This clonotype was obtained from an adult in good health. The sequenced sample was peripheral blood, obtained on day 0 of AZD1222 vaccination. This chain uses TRBV14 with TRBJ2-5; 8 bases are shared with TRBD1. CDR3 nucleotides: TGTGCCAGCAGCCAAGCAGGGGGCCGGAAGACCCAGTACTTC. It encodes CASSQAGGRKTQYF.